This TCR beta chain was retrieved from a study of chemoradiotherapy in HPV16-positive cancers. This table comes from immunoSEQ multiplex PCR, and its TCRdb copy is limited to in-frame clones, with some not included. The sample records tens of thousands of clones, roughly 87% being singletons. The V end lost 1 base, the J end lost 0 bases, and 10 bases lay between the germline ends. Germline V gene data show CDR1 as LGHNA and CDR2 as YSLEER. The CDR3 sequence is 15 residues long. The specimen comprised blood, sampled from a patient who underwent chemoradiotherapy. The origin of this receptor is a human donor with HPV-associated anogenital cancer. The chain employs TRBV4-3 and TRBJ2-7, with a possible D match to TRBD2 (7 bases). CDR3 in amino acids: CASSQGGGPSYEQYF. The CDR3 DNA follows: TGCGCCAGCAGCCAAGGGGGGGGGCCCTCCTACGAGCAGTACTTC.